One sample yielded the 29 T cell receptor beta chains listed below, sequenced in a study of diagnostic markers for celiac disease. TCRdb reprocessed the reads, keeping one entry per CDR3 protein, no DNA. The clone table shows 1,500 to 2,500 distinct CDR3 sequences, with the ten largest holding about 15%. Sequenced: either unsorted cells or a sorted T cell fraction (not recorded which). These receptors all stem from a human donor. This table probably holds off-target reads from a library built for another chain.

The chain has TRBV7-9 and TRBJ1-2; TCRdb proposes TRBD1, but this gene call is untestable without DNA. The CDR3 sequence is 13 residues long. Germline CDR1 and CDR2: SEHNR and FQNEAQ (reference sequence). The CDR3 loop is CASSSRQGRGYTF. Looking up the rest from reference TRBV7-9 and TRBJ1-2 gives the full variable domain: DTGVSQNPRHKITKRGQNVTFRCDPISEHNRLYWYRQTLGQGPEFLTYFQNEAQLEKSRLLSDRFSAERPKGSFSTLEIQRTEQGDSAMYLCASSSRQGRGYTFGSGTRLTVV.

The chain joins TRBV29-1 to TRBJ1-1. Per the germline V gene, CDR1 is SQVTM and CDR2 is ANQGSEA. This CDR3 contains 13 residues. CDR3 amino acids: CSVGEGGFTEAFF.

The V gene is TRBV5-1, the J gene TRBJ1-5; the TRBD1 assignment by TCRdb is unverifiable without DNA. Germline values: CDR1 SGHRS, CDR2 YFSETQ. The length of the CDR3 is 14 residues. Here the CDR3 reads CASSTGQGGQPQHF.

The V gene is TRBV19, the J gene TRBJ1-6. Germline V CDR1 and CDR2: LNHDA, SQIVND (reference sequence). This CDR3 comprises 13 residues. The chain's CDR3 is CASRGSLRSPLHF.

V and J are TRBV20-1 and TRBJ1-2. The CDR3 runs to 11 residues. Germline V gene data show CDR1 as DFQATT and CDR2 as SNEGSKA (reference sequence). The CDR3 loop is CSARREGGYTF.

This clonotype is classed as large by frequency. This rearrangement joins TRBV3-1 to TRBJ2-5; TCRdb proposes TRBD1, but this gene call is untestable without DNA. The CDR3 is 15 residues long. Germline CDR1 is LGHDT and CDR2 is YNNKEL (reference sequence). The CDR3 sequence is CASSFRRDGQETQYF.

This clonotype is deemed medium-sized by its frequency. The chain links TRBV5-6 to TRBJ2-7; TCRdb selects TRBD2, and the lack of DNA leaves this call unchecked. This CDR3 has 16 residues. CDR1 and CDR2 (germline): SGHDT, YYEEEE. CDR3: CASSFGSGGTITRQYF.

Judged by frequency, this clonotype is medium-sized (0.01 to 0.1%). The rearrangement links TRBV19 to TRBJ2-3. Per germline, CDR1 LNHDA and CDR2 SQIVND (reference sequence). CDR3 length equals 11 residues. CDR3 sequence reads: CASSIMDTQYF.

The J gene is TRBJ1-1, the V gene TRBV5-4; TCRdb lists TRBD1, though no DNA is available to test this call. The CDR3 spans 14 residues. Germline CDR1 SGHNT, CDR2 YYREEE (reference sequence). The CDR3: CASSFTNDRFEAFF.

The CDR3 here is CSATRGLGRSSGANVLTF. V gene TRBV20-1 combines with J gene TRBJ2-6; the TRBD1 assignment by TCRdb is unverifiable without DNA. This CDR3 has 18 residues. Germline CDR1 reads DFQATT; CDR2 reads SNEGSKA (reference sequence).

This chain connects TRBV7-7 to TRBJ2-1; TCRdb's D call, TRBD1, is unchecked because there is no DNA. This CDR3 spans 14 amino acids. Germline V gene data show CDR1 as SSHAT and CDR2 as FNYEAQ (reference sequence). CDR3 amino acids: CASSPGTGANEQFF.

The CDR3 loop reads CASSLAANNYEQYF. The rearrangement uses TRBV18 and TRBJ2-7. CDR1 is KGHSH, CDR2 LQKENI, per germline. CDR3 length: 14 amino acids. The full variable domain, completed using reference TRBV18 and TRBJ2-7, is NAGVMQNPRHLVRRRGQEARLRCSPMKGHSHVYWYRQLPEEGLKFMVYLQKENIIDESGMPKERFSAEFPKEGPSILRIQQVVRGDSAAYFCASSLAANNYEQYFGPGTRLTVT.

This sequence joins TRBV3-1 and TRBJ1-1; TCRdb reports TRBD1, a call that lacks DNA to check it against. CDR1 is LGHDT and CDR2 is YNNKEL in the germline V gene (reference sequence). There are 17 residues in the CDR3. CDR3 in amino acids: CASSQGFWATQGTEAFF.

In terms of frequency, this clonotype is large. V usage is TRBV28 and J usage is TRBJ2-7; TCRdb picks TRBD1, but there is no DNA to check that call. Germline V gene sequence: CDR1 MDHEN, CDR2 SYDVKM. The CDR3 has 14 amino acids. The CDR3 sequence: CASSFPSRGGEQYF.

The chain has TRBV7-2 and TRBJ1-1. Germline V lookup: CDR1 SGHTA, CDR2 FQGNSA. CDR3 length equals 13 residues. CDR3 sequence: CASSLAGFFEAFF.

The V call is TRBV20-1, the J call TRBJ1-2; checking the TCRdb D call of TRBD1 is not possible without DNA. This CDR3 spans 16 amino acids. Germline-derived CDR1 and CDR2 are DFQATT and SNEGSKA (reference sequence). CDR3 protein: CSASPRLGQAIYGYTF.

Frequency places this clonotype as medium-sized (0.01 to 0.1%). This chain uses TRBV20-1 with TRBJ1-6. There are 15 residues in the CDR3. CDR1 DFQATT and CDR2 SNEGSKA come from the germline V gene (reference sequence). CDR3 sequence: CSARDITEYNSPLHF.

By frequency, this clonotype registers large. This chain joins TRBV28 and TRBJ1-4; without DNA, the TCRdb call of TRBD1 cannot be checked. This CDR3 has 14 amino acids. Looked up from germline, CDR1 is MDHEN and CDR2 is SYDVKM. CDR3 loop: CASSVTGANEKLFF.

By frequency, this clonotype registers medium-sized. V gene TRBV7-9 combines with J gene TRBJ2-3; the D gene TCRdb calls, TRBD1, cannot be checked with no DNA. CDR1 and CDR2 (germline): SEHNR, FQNEAQ (reference sequence). The CDR3 length is 14 residues. The CDR3: CASSVSQGADTQYF.

The chain joins TRBV7-2 to TRBJ2-5; TCRdb designates TRBD1, a call that cannot be tested without DNA. The CDR3 is 13 amino acids. From germline, CDR1 is SGHTA and CDR2 FQGNSA. CDR3: CASSRTGERTQYF.

This clonotype shows up as medium-sized by frequency. This chain connects TRBV2 to TRBJ2-2; the TCRdb call, TRBD2, lacks DNA for checking. CDR3 length: 15 residues. Germline V gives CDR1 SNHLY, CDR2 FYNNEI. The CDR3 here is CASTQAGLNTGELFF.

This clonotype is medium-sized by frequency. The V call is TRBV18, the J call TRBJ2-3; TCRdb gives TRBD1 as the D gene, but with no DNA this cannot be confirmed. CDR3 length: 14 residues. Germline CDR1 and CDR2: KGHSH and LQKENI. The CDR3 reads CASSLQGSTDTQYF. The entire variable domain, with the rest obtained from reference TRBV18 and TRBJ2-3, is as follows: NAGVMQNPRHLVRRRGQEARLRCSPMKGHSHVYWYRQLPEEGLKFMVYLQKENIIDESGMPKERFSAEFPKEGPSILRIQQVVRGDSAAYFCASSLQGSTDTQYFGPGTRLTVL.

V and J are TRBV7-6 and TRBJ1-2; absent DNA, TCRdb's TRBD1 call cannot be checked. CDR3 length: 14 amino acids. Germline assignment: CDR1 SGHVS and CDR2 FNYEAQ. This CDR3 is CASSSQRDRDGYTF.

The chain links TRBV7-3 to TRBJ1-1. This CDR3 has 15 residues. Per germline, CDR1 SGHTA and CDR2 FQGTGA. CDR3: CASSSSPGRNTEAFF.

The V call is TRBV20-1, the J call TRBJ1-5. The CDR3 contains 15 residues. CDR1 and CDR2 (germline): DFQATT, SNEGSKA (reference sequence). The CDR3 here is CSAGRRTAGNQPQHF.

This clonotype is labeled large based on frequency. The V gene is TRBV7-6, the J gene TRBJ2-5. The CDR3 consists of 13 residues. CDR1 is SGHVS, CDR2 FNYEAQ, per germline. CDR3 region: CASSLGPQETQYF.

CDR3 amino acids: CAWSSGTDQPQHF. The chain links TRBV30 to TRBJ1-5; TCRdb selects TRBD1, and the lack of DNA leaves this call unchecked. The CDR3 has 13 amino acids. The germline V gene encodes CDR1 GTSNPN and CDR2 SVGIG (reference sequence).

V gene TRBV2 combines with J gene TRBJ2-1; the D gene TCRdb calls, TRBD2, cannot be checked with no DNA. Germline V gives CDR1 SNHLY, CDR2 FYNNEI. CDR3 length: 16 residues. The chain's CDR3 is CASSEARLAGAPEQFF.

The V gene is TRBV6-2 or TRBV6-3, the J gene TRBJ2-7; TCRdb's D gene call, TRBD2, goes unchecked for lack of DNA. The CDR3 length is 17 residues. The germline CDR1 and CDR2 sequences are MNHEY and SVGEGT. Here the CDR3 reads CASSYPSRGAPSYEQYF.